A single sample gave rise to the 8 T cell receptor beta chains below, sequenced in a study of blood T cells in healthy people across ages. Through a sample-barcoded 5' primer and a J-beta primer mix, a second PCR was run for roughly 6 to 11 cycles. TCRdb redid the calling of the 5' RACE reads with MiXCR, one entry per CDR3 protein. The sample holds almost 800,000 distinct CDR3 sequences, roughly 60% seen once. Material: blood. The receptors shown here come from a man aged 25-45 years in good health.

The chain is built from TRBV2 and TRBJ1-2; D gene unclear. The CDR3 totals 13 residues. Germline V gene lookup returns CDR1 SNHLY and CDR2 FYNNEI. Trimming removed 3 bases at V and 4 bases at J, with 9 bases between. CDR3 in DNA: TGTGCCAGCAGTGATGCTGGTATCTATGGCTACACCTTC. Its translation: CASSDAGIYGYTF.

The chain employs TRBV20-1 and TRBJ1-1, with 8 bases that match TRBD1. The ends lost 6 bases at V and 0 bases at J; junction bases unmatched: 6. CDR3 size: 14 residues. Germline V gene data show CDR1 as DFQATT and CDR2 as SNEGSKA (reference sequence). The CDR3 DNA follows: TGCAGTGCCAGGCGACAGGGGTTGAACACTGAAGCTTTCTTT. Translating it yields CSARRQGLNTEAFF.

The chain joins TRBV20-1 to TRBJ1-4; D uncertain. This CDR3 contains 14 residues. V lost 0 bases and J lost 3, with 8 bases in between. Germline assignment: CDR1 DFQATT and CDR2 SNEGSKA (reference sequence). CDR3 sequence: CSARDGVANEKLFF. The CDR3 DNA follows: TGCAGTGCTAGAGATGGAGTGGCTAATGAAAAACTGTTTTTT.

This clonotype was seen more than once but under ten times. The chain couples TRBV7-2 to TRBJ2-7; D is undetermined. This CDR3 has 14 residues. V gave up 3 bases and J gave up 0 bases, with 9 bases separating them. Germline-derived CDR1 and CDR2 are SGHTA and FQGNSA. The CDR3 reads CASSFGPDSYEQYF. The CDR3, as DNA: TGTGCCAGCAGCTTCGGGCCGGACTCCTACGAGCAGTACTTC.

The genes are TRBV15 and TRBJ2-1; 8 bases align to TRBD2. Germline V gene sequence: CDR1 LNHNV, CDR2 YYDKDF (reference sequence). The length of the CDR3 is 19 residues. The trim removed 0 bases at V and 0 bases at J, leaving 10 bases unmatched. The CDR3 is CATSRDPLLAESSYNEQFF. CDR3 sequence (DNA): TGTGCCACCAGCAGAGATCCCCTACTAGCGGAAAGCTCCTACAATGAGCAGTTCTTC. The full variable domain, its missing parts supplied by reference TRBV15 and TRBJ2-1, is DAMVIQNPRYQVTQFGKPVTLSCSQTLNHNVMYWYQQKSSQAPKLLFHYYDKDFNNEADTPDNFQSRRPNTSFCFLDIRSPGLGDTAMYLCATSRDPLLAESSYNEQFFGPGTRLTVL.

The chain is built from TRBV2 and TRBJ1-2; D is ambiguous. V gave up 1 base and J gave up 5 bases, with 14 bases separating them. This CDR3 contains 15 residues. Germline assignment: CDR1 SNHLY and CDR2 FYNNEI. The CDR3 spells CASSEDWGSGYGYTF. In DNA form, the CDR3 reads TGTGCCAGCAGTGAAGATTGGGGTTCCGGGTATGGCTACACCTTC.

The chain recombines TRBV7-2 with TRBJ1-4; maybe TRBD1 (6 bases). The CDR3 loop spans 14 amino acids. Germline CDR1 reads SGHTA; CDR2 reads FQGNSA. Trimming shortened V by 2 bases and J by 8 bases, and 12 bases separated the two germline ends. For the CDR3, the DNA is TGTGCCAGCAGCTTAAGAGGGGGTCGGGAAAAACTGTTTTTT. It encodes CASSLRGGREKLFF.

V and J are TRBV7-2 and TRBJ2-4; either TRBD1 or TRBD2 may supply D (6 bases each). The tail of the sequence fits TRBJ2-7 better, so the J call may be wrong. The CDR3 runs to 14 residues. Germline CDR1 and CDR2: SGHTA and FQGNSA. CDR3 in DNA: TGTGCCAGCAGCTTATGGGTAGGGGGGTACGAGCAGTACTTC. This encodes CASSLWVGGYEQYF.